This T cell receptor (beta chain) was sequenced in a study of cytomegalovirus exposure and HLA in healthy donors. The wider study: An analysis done earlier identified some 120 million unique TCR beta sequences from about 179 million T cells. General study findings and limits: Owing to their indistinguishability, certain V segments, notably TRBV6-2 and TRBV6-3, were excluded. What was likely a sequencing artifact was a cluster of highly shared sequence variants.

The PCR was carried out with 60 Vbeta primers and 13 Jbeta primers. Libraries were prepared by immunoSEQ multiplex PCR; TCRdb keeps only in-frame clonotypes and omits some of them. The sample lists approximately 110,000 clones, approximately 69% occurring once. This clone was found once. What it binds is unknown. This CDR3 has 15 residues. With 4 bases clipped from V and 4 bases from J, the junction kept 4 bases outside the gene matches. Germline CDR1 and CDR2: PRHDT and FYEKMQ (reference sequence). The sequenced sample was PBMCs. This TCR was sampled from a man aged 25 to 40 in good health and CMV-seronegative. The chain employs TRBV13 and TRBJ2-1; 10 nucleotides align to TRBD2. The CDR3 here is CASSSSGGPYNEQFF. The CDR3 DNA is TGTGCCAGCAGCTCTAGCGGGGGCCCTTACAATGAGCAGTTCTTC.